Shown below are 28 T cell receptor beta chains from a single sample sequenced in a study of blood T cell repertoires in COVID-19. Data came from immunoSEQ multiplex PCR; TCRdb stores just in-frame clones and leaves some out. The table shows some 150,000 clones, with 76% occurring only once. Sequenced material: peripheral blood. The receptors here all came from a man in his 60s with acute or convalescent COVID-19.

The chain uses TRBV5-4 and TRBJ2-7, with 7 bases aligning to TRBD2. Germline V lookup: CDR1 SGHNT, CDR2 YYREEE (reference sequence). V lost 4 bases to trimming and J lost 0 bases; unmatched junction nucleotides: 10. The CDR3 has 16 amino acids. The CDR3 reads CASSAVAGRASYEQYF. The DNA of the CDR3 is TGTGCCAGCAGCGCTGTAGCTGGGAGGGCCTCCTACGAGCAGTACTTC.

CDR3 sequence (DNA): TGTGCCAGTAGTATAGACGGACTCAGAACCTCCTACAATGAGCAGTTCTTC. This gives the protein CASSIDGLRTSYNEQFF. The J gene is TRBJ2-1, the V gene TRBV19, with D maybe TRBD2 (5 bases). Between the trimmed V and J ends, which lost 0 bases and 0 bases, there was a span of 12 bases. The CDR3 contains 17 residues. Germline V lookup: CDR1 LNHDA, CDR2 SQIVND (reference sequence).

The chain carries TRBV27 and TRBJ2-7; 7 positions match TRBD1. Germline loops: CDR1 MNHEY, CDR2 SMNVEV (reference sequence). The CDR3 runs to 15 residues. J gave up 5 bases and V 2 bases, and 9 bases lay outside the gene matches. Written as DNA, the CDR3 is TGTGCCAGCAGTTTAGGAAGGGGGCTCGGGCACGAGCAGTACTTC. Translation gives CASSLGRGLGHEQYF.

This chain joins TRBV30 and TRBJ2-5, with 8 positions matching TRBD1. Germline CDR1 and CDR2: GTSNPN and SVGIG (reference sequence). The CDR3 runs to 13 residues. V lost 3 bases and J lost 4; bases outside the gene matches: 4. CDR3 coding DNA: TGTGCCTGGAGAAGAACAGGGGGAGAGACCCAGTACTTC. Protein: CAWRRTGGETQYF.

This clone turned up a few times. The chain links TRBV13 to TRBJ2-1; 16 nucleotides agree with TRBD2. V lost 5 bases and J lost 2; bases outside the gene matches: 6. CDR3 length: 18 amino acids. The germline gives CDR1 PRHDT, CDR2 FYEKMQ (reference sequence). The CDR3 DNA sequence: TGTGCCAGCAGCGAGGGACTAGCGGGAGGGCTCCCCTACAATGAGCAGTTCTTC. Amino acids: CASSEGLAGGLPYNEQFF.

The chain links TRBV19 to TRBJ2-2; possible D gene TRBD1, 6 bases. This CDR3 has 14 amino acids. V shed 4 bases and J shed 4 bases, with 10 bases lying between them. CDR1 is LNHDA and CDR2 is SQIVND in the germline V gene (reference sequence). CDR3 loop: CASSRQEVTGELFF. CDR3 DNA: TGTGCCAGTAGTAGACAGGAAGTCACCGGGGAGCTGTTTTTT.

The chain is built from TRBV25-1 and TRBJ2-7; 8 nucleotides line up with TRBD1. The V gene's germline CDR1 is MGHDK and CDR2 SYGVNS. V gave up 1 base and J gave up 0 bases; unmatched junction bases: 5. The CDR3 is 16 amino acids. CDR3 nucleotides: TGTGCCAGCAGTGAATTCCAGGGGACAGGCTCCTACGAGCAGTACTTC. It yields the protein CASSEFQGTGSYEQYF.

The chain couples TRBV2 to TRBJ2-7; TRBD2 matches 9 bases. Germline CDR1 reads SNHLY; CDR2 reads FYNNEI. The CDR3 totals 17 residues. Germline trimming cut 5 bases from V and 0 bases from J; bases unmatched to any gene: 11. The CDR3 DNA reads TGTGCCAGCAGTTCCCCTTCTAGCGGGATAATCTCCTACGAGCAGTACTTC. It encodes CASSSPSSGIISYEQYF.

In nucleotides, the CDR3 is TGTGCCAGCAGCGTAACGCCTAGCGGGAGCTACGAGCAGTACTTC. This gives the protein CASSVTPSGSYEQYF. The chain recombines TRBV9 with TRBJ2-7, with 10 bases that match TRBD2. Unmatched junction bases numbered 4, after V lost 1 base and J lost 3 bases. This CDR3 comprises 15 residues. Germline lookup yields CDR1 SGDLS and CDR2 YYNGEE.

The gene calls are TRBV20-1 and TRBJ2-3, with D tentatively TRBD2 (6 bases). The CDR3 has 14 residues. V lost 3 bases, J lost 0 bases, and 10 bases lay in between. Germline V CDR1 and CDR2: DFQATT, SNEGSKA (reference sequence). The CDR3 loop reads CSASLGTSTDTQYF. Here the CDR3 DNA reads TGCAGTGCTAGTTTAGGGACTAGCACAGATACGCAGTATTTT.

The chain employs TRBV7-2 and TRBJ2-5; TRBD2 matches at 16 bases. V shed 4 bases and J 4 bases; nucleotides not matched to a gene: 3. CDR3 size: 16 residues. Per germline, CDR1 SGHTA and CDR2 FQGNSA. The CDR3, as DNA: TGTGCCAGCAGCTCGGGACTAGCGGGAGGGGCAGAGACCCAGTACTTC. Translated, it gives CASSSGLAGGAETQYF.

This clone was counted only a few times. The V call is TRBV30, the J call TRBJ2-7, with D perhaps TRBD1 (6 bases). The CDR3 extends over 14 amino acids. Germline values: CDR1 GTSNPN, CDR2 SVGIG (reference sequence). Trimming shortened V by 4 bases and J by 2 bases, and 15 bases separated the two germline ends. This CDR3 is CAWTQGNRAYEQYF. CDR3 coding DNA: TGTGCCTGGACCCAGGGAAACAGGGCCTACGAGCAGTACTTC.

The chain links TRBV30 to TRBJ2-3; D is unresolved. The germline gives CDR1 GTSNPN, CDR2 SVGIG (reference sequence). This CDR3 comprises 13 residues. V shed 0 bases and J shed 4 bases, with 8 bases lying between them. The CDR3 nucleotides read TGTGCCTGGAGTGTACAGTTGGCAGATACGCAGTATTTT. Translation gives CAWSVQLADTQYF.

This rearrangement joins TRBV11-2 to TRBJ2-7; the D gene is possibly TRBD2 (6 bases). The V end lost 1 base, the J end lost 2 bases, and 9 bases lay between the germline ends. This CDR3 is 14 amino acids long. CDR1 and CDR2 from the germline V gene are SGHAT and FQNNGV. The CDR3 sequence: CASSLGLGAYEQYF. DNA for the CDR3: TGTGCCAGCAGCTTAGGACTAGGGGCCTACGAGCAGTACTTC. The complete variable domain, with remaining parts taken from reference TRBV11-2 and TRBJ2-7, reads EAGVAQSPRYKIIEKRQSVAFWCNPISGHATLYWYQQILGQGPKLLIQFQNNGVVDDSQLPKDRFSAERLKGVDSTLKIQPAKLEDSAVYLCASSLGLGAYEQYFGPGTRLTVT.

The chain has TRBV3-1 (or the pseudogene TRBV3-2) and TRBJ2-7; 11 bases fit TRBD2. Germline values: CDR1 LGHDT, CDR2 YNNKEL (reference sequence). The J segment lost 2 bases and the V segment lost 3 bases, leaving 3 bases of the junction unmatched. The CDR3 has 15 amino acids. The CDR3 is CASSHLAGGTYEQYF. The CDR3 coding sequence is TGTGCCAGCAGCCATCTAGCGGGAGGAACCTACGAGCAGTACTTC.

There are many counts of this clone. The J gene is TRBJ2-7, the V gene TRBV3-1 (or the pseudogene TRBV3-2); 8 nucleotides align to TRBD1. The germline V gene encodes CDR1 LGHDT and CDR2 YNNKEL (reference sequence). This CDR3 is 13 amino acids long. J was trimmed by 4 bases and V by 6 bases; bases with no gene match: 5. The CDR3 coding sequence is TGTGCCAGCAGAACCGGGACAGGTTACGAGCAGTACTTC. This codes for CASRTGTGYEQYF.

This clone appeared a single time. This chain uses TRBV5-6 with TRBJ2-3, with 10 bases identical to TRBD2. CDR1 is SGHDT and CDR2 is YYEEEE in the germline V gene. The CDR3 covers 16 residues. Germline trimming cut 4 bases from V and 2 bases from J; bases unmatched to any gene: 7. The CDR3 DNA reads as TGTGCCAGCAGCGGGGGCACTAGCGGGACCACAGATACGCAGTATTTT. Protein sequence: CASSGGTSGTTDTQYF.

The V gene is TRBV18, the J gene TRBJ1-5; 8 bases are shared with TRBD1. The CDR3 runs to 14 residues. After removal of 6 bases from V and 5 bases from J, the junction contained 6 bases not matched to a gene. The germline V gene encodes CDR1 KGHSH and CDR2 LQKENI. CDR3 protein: CASSPGTGYQPQHF. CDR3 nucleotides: TGTGCCAGCTCGCCCGGGACAGGTTATCAGCCCCAGCATTTT.

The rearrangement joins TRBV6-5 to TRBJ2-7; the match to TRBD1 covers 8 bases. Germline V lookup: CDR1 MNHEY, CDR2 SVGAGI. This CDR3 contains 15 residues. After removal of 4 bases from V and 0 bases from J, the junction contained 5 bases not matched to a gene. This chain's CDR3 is CASSWGQVSSYEQYF. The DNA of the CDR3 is TGTGCCAGCAGTTGGGGACAGGTGAGCTCCTACGAGCAGTACTTC.

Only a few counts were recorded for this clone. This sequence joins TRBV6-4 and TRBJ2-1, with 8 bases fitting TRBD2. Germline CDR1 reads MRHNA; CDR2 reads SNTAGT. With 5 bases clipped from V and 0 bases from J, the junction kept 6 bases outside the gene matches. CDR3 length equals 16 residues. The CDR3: CASSLSGMGSYNEQFF. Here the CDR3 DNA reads TGTGCCAGCAGTCTTAGCGGGATGGGCTCCTACAATGAGCAGTTCTTC.

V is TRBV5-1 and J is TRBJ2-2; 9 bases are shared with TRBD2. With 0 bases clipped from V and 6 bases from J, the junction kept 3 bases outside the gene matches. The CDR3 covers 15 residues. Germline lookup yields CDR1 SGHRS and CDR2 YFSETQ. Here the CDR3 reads CASSLELAGAGELFF. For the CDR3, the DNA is TGCGCCAGCAGCTTGGAATTAGCGGGAGCCGGGGAGCTGTTTTTT.

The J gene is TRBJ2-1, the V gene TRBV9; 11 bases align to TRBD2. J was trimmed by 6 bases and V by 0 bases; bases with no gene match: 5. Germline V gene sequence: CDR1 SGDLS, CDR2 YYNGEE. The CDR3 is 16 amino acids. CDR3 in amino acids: CASSVGYGTSGNEQFF. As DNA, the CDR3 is TGTGCCAGCAGCGTAGGATATGGGACTAGCGGCAATGAGCAGTTCTTC. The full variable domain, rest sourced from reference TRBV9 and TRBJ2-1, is DSGVTQTPKHLITATGQRVTLRCSPRSGDLSVYWYQQSLDQGLQFLIQYYNGEERAKGNILERFSAQQFPDLHSELNLSSLELGDSALYFCASSVGYGTSGNEQFFGPGTRLTVL.

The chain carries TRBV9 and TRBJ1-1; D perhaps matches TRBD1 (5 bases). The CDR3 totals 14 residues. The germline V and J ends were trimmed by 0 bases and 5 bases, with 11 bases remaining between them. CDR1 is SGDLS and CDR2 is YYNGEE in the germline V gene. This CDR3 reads CASSVAGRDTEAFF. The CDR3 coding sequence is TGTGCCAGCAGCGTAGCAGGGAGGGATACTGAAGCTTTCTTT.

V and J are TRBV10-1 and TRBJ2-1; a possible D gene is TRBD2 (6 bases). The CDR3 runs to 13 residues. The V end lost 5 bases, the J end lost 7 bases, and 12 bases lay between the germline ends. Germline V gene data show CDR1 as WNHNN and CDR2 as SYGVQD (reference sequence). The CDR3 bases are TGCGCCAGCAGTCTAAGGAGCGGGAATGAGCAGTTCTTC. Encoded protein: CASSLRSGNEQFF.

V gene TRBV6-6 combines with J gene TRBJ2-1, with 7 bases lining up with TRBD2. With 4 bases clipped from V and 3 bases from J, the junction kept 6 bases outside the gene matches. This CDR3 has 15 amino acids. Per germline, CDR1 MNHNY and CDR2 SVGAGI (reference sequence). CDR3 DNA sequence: TGTGCCAGCAGTTTTCAGCGGGAAGGCTACAATGAGCAGTTCTTC. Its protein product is CASSFQREGYNEQFF.

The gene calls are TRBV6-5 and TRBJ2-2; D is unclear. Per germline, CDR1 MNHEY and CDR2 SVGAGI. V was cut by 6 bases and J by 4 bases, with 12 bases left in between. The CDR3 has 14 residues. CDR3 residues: CASRPLPGTGELFF. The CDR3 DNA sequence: TGTGCCAGCAGACCTTTGCCCGGCACCGGGGAGCTGTTTTTT.

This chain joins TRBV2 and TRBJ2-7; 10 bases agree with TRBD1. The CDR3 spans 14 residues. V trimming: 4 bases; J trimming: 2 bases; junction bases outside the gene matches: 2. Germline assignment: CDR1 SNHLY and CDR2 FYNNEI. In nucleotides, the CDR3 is TGTGCCAGCAGTGGACAGGGGGCTGCCTACGAGCAGTACTTC. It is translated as CASSGQGAAYEQYF.

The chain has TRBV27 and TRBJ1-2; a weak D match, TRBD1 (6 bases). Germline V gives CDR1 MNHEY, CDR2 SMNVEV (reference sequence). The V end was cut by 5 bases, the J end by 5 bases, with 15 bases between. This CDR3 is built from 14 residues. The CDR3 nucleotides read TGTGCCAGCAGTCCTCGGGGGGGGCCATATGGCTACACCTTC. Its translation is CASSPRGGPYGYTF.